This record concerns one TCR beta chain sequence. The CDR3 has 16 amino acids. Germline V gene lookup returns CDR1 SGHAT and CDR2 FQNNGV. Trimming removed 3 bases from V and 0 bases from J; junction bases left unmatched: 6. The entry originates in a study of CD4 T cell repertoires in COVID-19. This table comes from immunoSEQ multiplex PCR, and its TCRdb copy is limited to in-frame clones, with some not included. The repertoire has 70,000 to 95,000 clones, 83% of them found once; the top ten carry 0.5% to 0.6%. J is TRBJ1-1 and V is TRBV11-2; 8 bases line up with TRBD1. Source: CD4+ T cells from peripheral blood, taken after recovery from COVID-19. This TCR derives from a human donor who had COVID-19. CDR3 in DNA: TGTGCCAGCAGCTTCAGGACAGGGTCAATGAACACTGAAGCTTTCTTT. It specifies CASSFRTGSMNTEAFF.